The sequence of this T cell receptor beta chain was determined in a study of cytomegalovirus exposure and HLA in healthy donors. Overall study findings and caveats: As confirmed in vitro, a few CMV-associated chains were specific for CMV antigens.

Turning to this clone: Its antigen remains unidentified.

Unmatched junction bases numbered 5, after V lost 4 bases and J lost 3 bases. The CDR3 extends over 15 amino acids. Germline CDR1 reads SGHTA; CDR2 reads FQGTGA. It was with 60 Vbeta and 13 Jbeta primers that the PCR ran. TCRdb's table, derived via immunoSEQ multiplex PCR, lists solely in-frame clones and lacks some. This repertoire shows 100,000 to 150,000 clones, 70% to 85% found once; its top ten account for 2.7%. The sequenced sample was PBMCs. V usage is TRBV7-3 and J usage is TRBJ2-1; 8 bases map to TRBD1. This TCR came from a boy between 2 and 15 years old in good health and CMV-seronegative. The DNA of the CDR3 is TGTGCCAGCAGCTGGACAGGGTCGGACTACAATGAGCAGTTCTTC. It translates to CASSWTGSDYNEQFF.